These T cell receptor beta chains were read from a single sample in a study. MiXCR, applied by TCRdb to the 5' RACE reads, yields one record per CDR3 protein. This table holds some 12,000 distinct CDR3 sequences, roughly half found once. The sample taken for sequencing was tumor-infiltrating naive CD4+ T cells sorted from the breast tumor. These receptors were obtained from a female donor with breast cancer. Each CDR3 is given with its conserved first and last residue. D genes are given only for firm matches. Clone size is stated in some rows and not others, as once, few, many or a class when expanded.

TRBJ2-3 few TRBD2 TRBV15 CATSRDLAGGSSDTQYF TGTGCCACCAGCAGAGATCTCGCGGGAGGTAGTTCAGATACGCAGTATTTT
TRBJ2-3 few TRBD2 TRBV29-1 CSVGASGRYTDTQYF TGCAGCGTTGGGGCTAGCGGGAGATACACAGATACGCAGTATTTT
TRBJ2-3 . . TRBV11-2 CASSSVTDTQYF TGTGCCAGCAGCTCAGTCACAGATACGCAGTATTTT
TRBJ2-3 . TRBD1 TRBV5-6 CASSIWAGGLTTDTQYF TGTGCCAGCAGCATTTGGGCAGGGGGTCTAACCACAGATACGCAGTATTTT
TRBJ2-3 . TRBD1 TRBV6-6 CASRYPPGQRTDTQYF TGTGCCAGCAGATACCCTCCGGGACAGAGGACAGATACGCAGTATTTT
TRBJ1-5 . . TRBV12-3/TRBV12-4 CASRKYSNQPQHF TGTGCCAGCAGAAAATATAGCAATCAGCCCCAGCATTTT
TRBJ2-7 . TRBD1 TRBV5-6 CASSTIRRDRVVEPSYEQYF TGTGCCAGCAGCACGATCAGAAGGGACAGGGTCGTTGAACCCTCCTACGAGCAGTACTTC
TRBJ2-1 . TRBD2 TRBV6-5 CASRALAGEQFF TGTGCCAGCAGGGCTCTAGCGGGTGAGCAGTTCTTC
TRBJ2-7 . . TRBV11-1 CASMAKSPPYEQYF TGTGCCAGCATGGCCAAATCACCCCCCTACGAGCAGTACTTC
TRBJ2-3 . . TRBV7-4 CASSFPYAGCTDTQYF TGTGCCAGCAGCTTTCCTTACGCGGGGTGCACAGATACGCAGTATTTT
TRBJ1-2 once TRBD1 TRBV5-1 CASSSTGNYGYTF TGCGCCAGCAGCTCGACAGGGAACTATGGCTACACCTTC
TRBJ1-1 . . TRBV28 CASIRGLEGFTEAFF TGTGCCAGCATACGAGGCCTGGAGGGGTTCACTGAAGCTTTCTTT
TRBJ1-2 . . TRBV24-1 CATSDLHNYGYTF TGTGCCACCAGTGATTTGCATAACTATGGCTACACCTTC
TRBJ1-1 . . TRBV7-2 CASSLVTEAFF TGTGCCAGCAGCTTAGTCACTGAAGCTTTCTTT
TRBJ2-2 once TRBD1 TRBV4-1 CASAAPTGLNTGELFF TGCGCCAGCGCGGCCCCGACAGGGTTAAACACCGGGGAGCTGTTTTTT
TRBJ2-2 . . TRBV4-2 CASSQYGPNTGELFF TGTGCCAGCAGCCAATACGGGCCGAACACCGGGGAGCTGTTTTTT
TRBJ2-2 . . TRBV29-1 CSVAGPGELFF TGCAGCGTTGCAGGGCCCGGGGAGCTGTTTTTT
TRBJ2-3 . TRBD1 TRBV7-9 CASSPGQNTDTQYF TGTGCCAGCAGCCCGGGACAGAACACAGATACGCAGTATTTT
TRBJ2-5 . . TRBV7-6 CASSLSGARETQYF TGTGCCAGCAGCTTATCGGGCGCTCGGGAGACCCAGTACTTC
TRBJ2-5 . . TRBV20-1 CSARDLDAETQYF TGCAGTGCTAGAGATCTAGACGCGGAGACCCAGTACTTC
TRBJ2-7 few TRBD1 TRBV11-3 CASSLGQGAYEQYF TGTGCCAGCAGCTTAGGACAGGGCGCCTACGAGCAGTACTTC
TRBJ2-3 few TRBD1 TRBV30 CAWRGQGTDTQYF TGTGCCTGGCGGGGACAGGGGACAGATACGCAGTATTTT
TRBJ2-5 . TRBD2 TRBV15 CATSRRTSGRAISYF TGTGCCACCAGCAGAAGGACTAGCGGGAGGGCCATCAGCTACTTC
TRBJ1-5 . TRBD1 TRBV29-1 CSVETQNRQGRQPQHF TGCAGCGTTGAAACCCAGAATCGACAGGGTAGGCAGCCCCAGCATTTT
TRBJ2-5 . TRBD1 TRBV4-2 CASSQVGGRSETQYF TGTGCCAGCAGCCAAGTAGGGGGCAGGTCCGAGACCCAGTACTTC
TRBJ2-3 . . TRBV7-2 CASSANTDTQYF TGTGCCAGCAGCGCAAACACAGATACGCAGTATTTT
TRBJ2-5 . . TRBV27 CASSTYQQETQYF TGTGCCAGCAGTACGTACCAACAAGAGACCCAGTACTTC
TRBJ1-2 . . TRBV7-2 CASSLISQVPGYTF TGTGCCAGCAGCTTAATCAGTCAGGTCCCTGGCTACACCTTC
TRBJ2-3 few . TRBV15 CATSRDVTTPTRGTQYF TGTGCCACCAGCAGAGACGTGACTACCCCCACCCGTGGAACGCAGTATTTT
TRBJ2-1 . . TRBV20-1 CSAQRGTNEQFF TGCAGCGCCCAACGCGGGACCAATGAGCAGTTCTTC
TRBJ1-5 . . TRBV4-2 CASSFGQASNQPQHF TGTGCCAGCAGCTTCGGACAAGCAAGCAATCAGCCCCAGCATTTT
TRBJ1-1 . TRBD1 TRBV9 CASSATGADTEAFF TGTGCCAGCAGCGCCACAGGGGCGGACACTGAAGCTTTCTTT
TRBJ1-5 . . TRBV5-1 CASSSGPRSNQPQHF TGCGCCAGCAGCTCGGGACCTCGCAGCAATCAGCCCCAGCATTTT
TRBJ1-2 few . TRBV16 CASSQWGGRGYTF TGTGCCAGCAGCCAATGGGGGGGACGGGGCTACACCTTC
TRBJ2-5 . . TRBV29-1 CSGVPLADQETQYF TGCAGCGGAGTTCCGTTAGCGGACCAAGAGACCCAGTACTTC
TRBJ2-1 few . TRBV7-8 CASSRTHEQFF TGTGCCAGCAGCCGGACCCATGAGCAGTTCTTC
TRBJ2-1 medium-sized . TRBV20-1 CSAKLLAEQFF TGCAGTGCTAAGCTTCTGGCTGAGCAGTTCTTC
TRBJ1-1 . . TRBV20-1 CSAMRVRIMNTEAFF TGCAGTGCTATGAGGGTCCGAATCATGAACACTGAAGCTTTCTTT
TRBJ2-5 . TRBD1 TRBV20-1 CSAHDRVHETQYF TGCAGTGCTCATGACAGGGTTCATGAGACCCAGTACTTC
TRBJ2-7 . TRBD1 TRBV4-1 CASSQENTGTGSYEQYF TGCGCCAGCAGCCAAGAAAATACCGGGACAGGGTCCTACGAGCAGTACTTC
TRBJ2-5 . TRBD2 TRBV20-1 CSARQASGNQETQYF TGCAGTGCTAGACAGGCTAGCGGCAACCAAGAGACCCAGTACTTC
TRBJ2-5 . . TRBV19 CASRAQETQYF TGTGCCAGTAGGGCTCAAGAGACCCAGTACTTC
TRBJ2-7 . TRBD2 TRBV7-7 CASSLGRGSVYEQYF TGTGCTAGCAGCTTAGGGCGCGGGAGTGTTTACGAGCAGTACTTC
TRBJ2-2 few . TRBV20-1 CSARGDGELFF TGCAGTGCTAGGGGGGACGGGGAGCTGTTTTTT
TRBJ1-6 few . TRBV7-8 CASSLSRPGSSYNSPLHF TGTGCCAGCAGCTTGAGTCGTCCAGGGAGCTCCTATAATTCACCCCTCCACTTT
TRBJ2-1 few TRBD2 TRBV7-3 CASSLDRTGTRGTNEQFF TGTGCCAGCAGCTTAGACAGAACCGGGACTAGGGGGACGAATGAGCAGTTCTTC
TRBJ1-5 few TRBD1 TRBV6-2/TRBV6-3 CASRQHNRDRHQPQHF TGTGCCAGCAGACAGCACAACCGGGACAGACATCAGCCCCAGCATTTT
TRBJ1-5 . TRBD1 TRBV10-3 CAIGKDRGLQPQHF TGTGCCATCGGCAAGGACAGGGGGCTTCAGCCCCAGCATTTT
TRBJ1-5 once . TRBV20-1 CSTSDPIGGGNQPQHF TGCAGTACTAGTGATCCGATCGGGGGAGGCAATCAGCCCCAGCATTTT
TRBJ1-2 . TRBD1 TRBV5-6 CASSVVGQGFYGYTF TGTGCCAGCAGCGTTGTGGGACAGGGTTTCTATGGCTACACCTTC
TRBJ2-3 once TRBD1 TRBV2 CASSNGQGMTDTQYF TGTGCCAGCAGTAATGGACAGGGTATGACAGATACGCAGTATTTT
TRBJ1-5 . . TRBV20-1 CSARGTGNQPQHF TGCAGTGCTAGAGGAACAGGGAATCAGCCCCAGCATTTT
TRBJ1-5 . TRBD1 TRBV15 CAISRGHSNQPQHF TGTGCCATCTCCAGGGGGCATAGCAATCAGCCCCAGCATTTT